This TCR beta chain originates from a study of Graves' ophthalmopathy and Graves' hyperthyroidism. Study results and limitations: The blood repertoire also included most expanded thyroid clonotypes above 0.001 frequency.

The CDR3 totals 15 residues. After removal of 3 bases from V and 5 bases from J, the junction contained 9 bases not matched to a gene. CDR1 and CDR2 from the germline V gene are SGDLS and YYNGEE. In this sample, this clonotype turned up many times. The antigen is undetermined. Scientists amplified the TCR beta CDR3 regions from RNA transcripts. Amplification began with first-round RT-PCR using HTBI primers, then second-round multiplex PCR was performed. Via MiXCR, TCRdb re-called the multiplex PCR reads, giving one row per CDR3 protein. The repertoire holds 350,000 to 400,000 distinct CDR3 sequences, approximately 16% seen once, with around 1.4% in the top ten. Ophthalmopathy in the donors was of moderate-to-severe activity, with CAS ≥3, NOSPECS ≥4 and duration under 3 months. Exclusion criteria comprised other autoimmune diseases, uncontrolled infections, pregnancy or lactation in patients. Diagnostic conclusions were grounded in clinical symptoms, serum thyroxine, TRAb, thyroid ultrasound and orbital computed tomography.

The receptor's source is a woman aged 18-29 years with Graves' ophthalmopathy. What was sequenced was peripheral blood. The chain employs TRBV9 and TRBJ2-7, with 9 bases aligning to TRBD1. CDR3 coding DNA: TGTGCCAGCAGCGCACGGGACAGGGATATCGACGAGCAGTACTTC. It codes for CASSARDRDIDEQYF.